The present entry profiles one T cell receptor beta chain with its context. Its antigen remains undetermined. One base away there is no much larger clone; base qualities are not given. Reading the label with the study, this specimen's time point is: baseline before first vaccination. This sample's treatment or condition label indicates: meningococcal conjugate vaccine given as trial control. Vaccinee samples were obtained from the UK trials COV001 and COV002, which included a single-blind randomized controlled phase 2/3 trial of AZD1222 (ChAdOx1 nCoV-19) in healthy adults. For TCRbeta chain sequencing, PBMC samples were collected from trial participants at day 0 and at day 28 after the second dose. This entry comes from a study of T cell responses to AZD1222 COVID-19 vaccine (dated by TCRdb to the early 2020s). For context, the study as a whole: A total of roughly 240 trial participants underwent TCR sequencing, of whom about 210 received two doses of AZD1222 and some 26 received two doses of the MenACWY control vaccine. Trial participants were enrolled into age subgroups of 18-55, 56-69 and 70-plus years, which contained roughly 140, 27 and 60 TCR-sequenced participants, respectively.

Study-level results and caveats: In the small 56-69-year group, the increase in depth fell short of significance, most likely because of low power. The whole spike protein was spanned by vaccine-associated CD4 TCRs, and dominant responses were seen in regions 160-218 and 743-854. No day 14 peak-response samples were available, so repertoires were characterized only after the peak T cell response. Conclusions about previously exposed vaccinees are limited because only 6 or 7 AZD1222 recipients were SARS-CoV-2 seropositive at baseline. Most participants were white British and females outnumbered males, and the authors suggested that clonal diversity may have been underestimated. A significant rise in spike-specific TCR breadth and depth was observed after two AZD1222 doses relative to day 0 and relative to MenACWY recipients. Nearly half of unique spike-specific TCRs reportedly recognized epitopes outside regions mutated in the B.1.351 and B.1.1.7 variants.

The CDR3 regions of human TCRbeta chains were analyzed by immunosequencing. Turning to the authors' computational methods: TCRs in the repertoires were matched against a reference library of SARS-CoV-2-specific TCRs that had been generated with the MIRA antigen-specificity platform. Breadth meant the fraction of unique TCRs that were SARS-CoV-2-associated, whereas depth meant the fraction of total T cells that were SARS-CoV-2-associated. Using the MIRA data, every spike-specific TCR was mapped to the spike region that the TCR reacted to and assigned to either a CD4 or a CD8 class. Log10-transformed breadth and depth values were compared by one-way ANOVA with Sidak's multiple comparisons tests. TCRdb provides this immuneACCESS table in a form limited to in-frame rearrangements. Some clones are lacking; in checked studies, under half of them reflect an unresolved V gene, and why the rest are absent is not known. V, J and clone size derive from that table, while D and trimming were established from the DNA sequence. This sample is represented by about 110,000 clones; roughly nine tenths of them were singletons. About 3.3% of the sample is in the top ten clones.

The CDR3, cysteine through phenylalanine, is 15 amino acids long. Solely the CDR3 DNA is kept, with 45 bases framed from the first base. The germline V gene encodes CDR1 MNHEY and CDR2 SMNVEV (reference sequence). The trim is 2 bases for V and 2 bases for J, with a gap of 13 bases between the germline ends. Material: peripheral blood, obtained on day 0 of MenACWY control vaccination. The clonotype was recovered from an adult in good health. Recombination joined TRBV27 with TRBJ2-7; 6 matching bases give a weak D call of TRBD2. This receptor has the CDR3 CASSLGGATPYEQYF. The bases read TGTGCCAGCAGTTTAGGCGGGGCCACCCCCTACGAGCAGTACTTC.